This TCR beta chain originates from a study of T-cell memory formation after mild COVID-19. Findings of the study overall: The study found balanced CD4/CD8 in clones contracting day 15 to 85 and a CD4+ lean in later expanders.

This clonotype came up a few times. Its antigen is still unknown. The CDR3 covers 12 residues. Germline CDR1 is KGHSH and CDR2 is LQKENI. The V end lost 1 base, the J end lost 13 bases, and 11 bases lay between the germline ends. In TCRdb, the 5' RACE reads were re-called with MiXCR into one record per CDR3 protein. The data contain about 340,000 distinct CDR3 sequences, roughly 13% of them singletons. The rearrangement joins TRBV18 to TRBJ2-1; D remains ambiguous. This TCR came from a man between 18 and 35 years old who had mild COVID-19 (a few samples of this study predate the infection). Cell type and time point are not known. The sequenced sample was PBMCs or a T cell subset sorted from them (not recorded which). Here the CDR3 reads CASSPQSSYQFF. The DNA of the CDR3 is TGTGCCAGCTCACCACAGAGCAGTTACCAGTTCTTC.